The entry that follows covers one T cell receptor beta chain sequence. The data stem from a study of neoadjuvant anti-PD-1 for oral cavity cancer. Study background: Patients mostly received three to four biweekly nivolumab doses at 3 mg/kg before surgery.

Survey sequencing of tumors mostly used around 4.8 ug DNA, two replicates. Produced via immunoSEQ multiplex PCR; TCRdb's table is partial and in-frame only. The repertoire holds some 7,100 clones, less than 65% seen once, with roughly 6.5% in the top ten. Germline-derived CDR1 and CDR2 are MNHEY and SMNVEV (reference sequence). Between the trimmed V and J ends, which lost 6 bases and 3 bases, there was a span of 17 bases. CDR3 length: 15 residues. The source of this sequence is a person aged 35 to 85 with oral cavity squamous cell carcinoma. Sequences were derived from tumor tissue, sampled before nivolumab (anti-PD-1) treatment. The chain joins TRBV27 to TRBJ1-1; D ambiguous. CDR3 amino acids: CASRSYPILDTEAFF. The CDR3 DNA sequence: TGTGCCAGCAGATCCTACCCCATCTTGGACACTGAAGCTTTCTTT.